The subject of this entry is one T cell receptor (beta chain). CDR1 is SGHAT and CDR2 is FQNNGV in the germline V gene. This CDR3 has 13 residues. V lost 5 bases and J lost 3; bases outside the gene matches: 4. Produced via immunoSEQ multiplex PCR; TCRdb's table is partial and in-frame only. This table holds some 240,000 clones, 82% found once. The data are from a study of blood T cell repertoires in COVID-19. In the study overall: The United States, Italy and Spain supplied acute and convalescent COVID-19 samples. Nucleic acid was either cDNA or gDNA, and it came from T cells, B-cell-depleted T cells, or PBMCs.

The sample comprised peripheral blood. This receptor was obtained from a woman in her fifties or sixties with active or convalescent COVID-19. V is TRBV11-2 and J is TRBJ2-7, with 7 bases identical to TRBD1. The CDR3 region has the DNA TGTGCCAGCAGCCTCGGGACAGACTACGAGCAGTACTTC. Amino acids: CASSLGTDYEQYF.